This T cell receptor (beta chain) was sequenced during a study of T cell changes during pregnancy in multiple sclerosis. The assay was immunoSEQ multiplex PCR, and TCRdb's table has in-frame clones only and misses some. The table includes around 46,000 clones, approximately 92% detected once. CDR1 and CDR2 from the germline V gene are SGHAT and FQNNGV. The CDR3 is 15 amino acids. Trimming took off 5 bases at V and 5 bases at J, with 19 bases between the two ends. The chain has TRBV11-2 and TRBJ2-7; D is perhaps TRBD1 (6 bases). Sequencing used CD8+ T cells from peripheral blood mononuclear cells, obtained in the second trimester of pregnancy. The sequence came from a female donor with multiple sclerosis, enrolled in a pregnancy study. CDR3 DNA: TGTGCCAGCAGCGGCCACCTTACAGGGCCCCACGAGCAGTACTTC. Translation gives CASSGHLTGPHEQYF.